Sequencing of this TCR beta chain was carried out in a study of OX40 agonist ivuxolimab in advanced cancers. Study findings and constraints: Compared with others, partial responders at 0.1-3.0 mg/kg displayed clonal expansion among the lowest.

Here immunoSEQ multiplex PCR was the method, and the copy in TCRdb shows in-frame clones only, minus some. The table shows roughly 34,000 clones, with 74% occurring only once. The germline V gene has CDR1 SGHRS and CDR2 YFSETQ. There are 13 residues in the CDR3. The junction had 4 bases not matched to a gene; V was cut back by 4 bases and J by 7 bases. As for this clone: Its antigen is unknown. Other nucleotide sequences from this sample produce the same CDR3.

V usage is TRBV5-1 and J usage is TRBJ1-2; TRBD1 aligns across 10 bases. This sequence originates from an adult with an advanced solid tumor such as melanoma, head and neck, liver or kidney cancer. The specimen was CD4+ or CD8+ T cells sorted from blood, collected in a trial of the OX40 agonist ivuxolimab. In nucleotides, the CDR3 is TGCGCCAGCAGCACGGACAGGGGGGGTGGCTACACCTTC. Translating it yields CASSTDRGGGYTF.